The 5 T cell receptor beta chains below all came from one sample that was sequenced in a study of sequential checkpoint blockade in melanoma. Sequencing used immunoSEQ multiplex PCR; TCRdb keeps in-frame clones, though not all of them. The table includes 15,000 to 20,000 clones, about 80% detected once. Treatment specified: randomized to nivolumab then ipilimumab (arm A) or the reverse (arm B). Sequenced material: CD8+ T cells sorted from blood (inferred from file names), taken from a patient given nivolumab and ipilimumab in sequence. The source of these receptors is a human donor with melanoma.

V is TRBV11-2 and J is TRBJ2-5; the match to TRBD1 covers 7 bases. The better agreement between TRBJ2-7 and the DNA end casts doubt on the J call. The CDR3 consists of 16 residues. Germline V gene sequence: CDR1 SGHAT, CDR2 FQNNGV. CDR3 in DNA: TGTGCCAGCAGCTTGGACCCGGGACAGAATTACTACGAGCAGTACTTC. Protein sequence: CASSLDPGQNYYEQYF.

V and J are TRBV19 and TRBJ2-7; 10 bases align to TRBD2. The CDR3 sequence is 14 residues long. Trimming removed 5 bases from V and 6 bases from J; junction bases left unmatched: 7. CDR1 and CDR2 from the germline V gene are LNHDA and SQIVND (reference sequence). The CDR3 here is CASSGLAGVREQYF. As DNA, the CDR3 is TGTGCCAGTAGTGGCCTAGCGGGAGTTCGCGAGCAGTACTTC.

V and J are TRBV19 and TRBJ2-7, with 11 bases matching TRBD1. Germline loops: CDR1 LNHDA, CDR2 SQIVND (reference sequence). The CDR3 is 17 amino acids. V dropped 4 bases and J dropped 6; count of bases not matched to a gene: 14. CDR3 DNA: TGTGCCAGTAGTAAGGAGTGGGGGGGGACAGGGGGTTTCGAGCAGTACTTC. Protein product: CASSKEWGGTGGFEQYF.

V and J are TRBV29-1 and TRBJ2-7, with TRBD2 matching 8 bases. Germline CDR1 and CDR2: SQVTM and ANQGSEA. The CDR3 sequence is 13 residues long. Trimming removed 3 bases from V and 0 bases from J; junction bases left unmatched: 1. The CDR3 sequence is CSVEREDSYEQYF. CDR3 in DNA: TGCAGCGTTGAGCGGGAGGACTCCTACGAGCAGTACTTC.

The chain links TRBV27 to TRBJ1-5, with no clear D. CDR1 is MNHEY, CDR2 SMNVEV, per germline (reference sequence). The CDR3 sequence is 13 residues long. The V gene lost 2 bases and the J gene lost 5 bases, with 7 bases spanning the gap. The CDR3 bases are TGTGCCAGCAGTTTAGGAGGGCATCAGCCCCAGCATTTT. It yields the protein CASSLGGHQPQHF.